These T cell receptor beta chains were read from a single sample in a study of blood T cell repertoires in COVID-19. Profiling relied on immunoSEQ multiplex PCR, and the TCRdb table lists in-frame clones only, not all of them. The sample holds a few hundred thousand clones, around 89% seen once. Sequenced input: PBMCs or T cells enriched from blood (not recorded which). All receptors come from a man aged 18-30 years who had recovered from COVID-19. The CDR3 runs from the conserved cysteine through the conserved F or W. A D gene is named only where the DNA matches it firmly. Expanded clones are given a class, and other clones once, few, many or no size at all.

CDR3 length	clone size	D gene	V gene	J gene	CDR3 protein	CDR3 DNA
15	NA	TRBD2	TRBV6-5	TRBJ2-7	CASSRTSVISYEQYF	TGTGCCAGCAGTCGGACTAGCGTAATCTCCTACGAGCAGTACTTC
14	NA	NA	TRBV9	TRBJ1-1	CASSVRDKNTEAFF	TGTGCCAGCAGCGTAAGGGACAAGAACACTGAAGCTTTCTTT
15	NA	NA	TRBV9	TRBJ1-3	CASSVGTFRGNTIYF	TGTGCCAGCAGCGTAGGGACATTTAGAGGAAACACCATATATTTT
11	NA	NA	TRBV12-3/TRBV12-4	TRBJ1-2	CASSRGWDYTF	TGTGCCAGCAGCCGGGGGTGGGACTACACCTTC
15	NA	TRBD2	TRBV6-5	TRBJ2-6	CASSRGGSGANVLTF	TGTGCCAGCTCCCGGGGGGGCTCTGGGGCCAACGTCCTGACTTTC
18	NA	TRBD1	TRBV7-9	TRBJ1-3	CASSPRDRGLGSGNTIYF	TGTGCCAGCAGCCCACGGGACAGGGGGCTTGGGTCTGGAAACACCATATATTTT
15	NA	TRBD1	TRBV3-1/TRBV3-2	TRBJ1-4	CASSQSGGRGEKLFF	TGTGCCAGCAGCCAATCAGGGGGTAGAGGTGAAAAACTGTTTTTT
16	NA	TRBD1	TRBV3-1/TRBV3-2	TRBJ2-1	CASSLPYRDRGNEQFF	TGTGCCAGCAGCCTCCCTTATCGGGACAGGGGGAATGAGCAGTTCTTC
12	NA	TRBD1	TRBV29-1	TRBJ1-1	CSVLQGVTEAFF	TGCAGCGTCCTTCAGGGGGTCACTGAAGCTTTCTTT
15	NA	TRBD1	TRBV10-1	TRBJ1-6	CASSKGQGDNSPLHF	TGCGCCAGCAGTAAAGGACAGGGAGATAATTCACCCCTCCACTTT
17	NA	TRBD2	TRBV4-3	TRBJ2-7	CASSQGLGAGGQNEQYF	TGCGCCAGCAGCCAAGGACTTGGGGCGGGAGGGCAGAACGAGCAGTACTTC
13	NA	NA	TRBV5-5	TRBJ2-7	CASSLIFPVEQYF	TGTGCCAGCAGCTTGATTTTCCCGGTCGAGCAGTACTTC
20	NA	NA	TRBV19	TRBJ1-1	CASSIDRVRQVVGKDTEAFF	TGTGCCAGTAGTATAGATCGGGTGAGACAGGTCGTCGGGAAGGACACTGAAGCTTTCTTT
14	NA	NA	TRBV4-1	TRBJ2-7	CASSQGAAPLEQYF	TGCGCCAGCAGCCAGGGGGCCGCCCCTCTCGAGCAGTACTTC
16	NA	TRBD1	TRBV10-3	TRBJ2-5	CAISTQHNRGSETQYF	TGTGCCATCAGTACCCAGCACAACAGGGGGTCAGAGACCCAGTACTTC
15	NA	NA	TRBV7-2	TRBJ1-5	CASSLMRFGNQPQHF	TGTGCCAGCAGCTTAATGAGGTTTGGCAATCAGCCCCAGCATTTT
14	NA	NA	TRBV5-1	TRBJ2-7	CASSLEAGPYEQYF	TGCGCCAGCAGCTTGGAGGCGGGCCCCTACGAGCAGTACTTC
14	NA	NA	TRBV6-2/TRBV6-3	TRBJ2-2	CASSYMEGSGELFF	TGTGCCAGCAGTTACATGGAGGGATCCGGGGAGCTGTTTTTT
15	NA	NA	TRBV2	TRBJ2-1	CATRSRSPSYNEQFF	TGTGCCACAAGATCTAGGTCCCCTTCCTACAATGAGCAGTTCTTC
17	NA	NA	TRBV25-1	TRBJ2-2	CASSGARAGKNTGELFF	TGTGCCAGCAGTGGAGCCAGGGCGGGGAAGAACACCGGGGAGCTGTTTTTT
14	NA	NA	TRBV28	TRBJ1-2	CASSSRGGAGGYTF	TGTGCCAGCAGTTCCCGGGGGGGGGCAGGTGGCTACACCTTC
13	NA	NA	TRBV20-1	TRBJ2-3	CSASFRGTDTQYF	TGCAGTGCTAGTTTCCGGGGCACAGATACGCAGTATTTT
14	NA	NA	TRBV14	TRBJ2-7	CASSQGTNGNEQYF	TGTGCCAGCAGCCAAGGTACCAACGGGAACGAGCAGTACTTC
17	NA	NA	TRBV27	TRBJ1-6	CASSLSQEGSYNSPLHF	TGTGCCAGCAGTTTATCGCAGGAAGGCTCCTATAATTCACCCCTCCACTTT
12	NA	TRBD1	TRBV29-1	TRBJ2-7	CSAPGTGGEQYF	TGCAGCGCACCCGGGACAGGGGGCGAGCAGTACTTC
16	NA	TRBD1	TRBV2	TRBJ1-2	CASSDIVTGDAYGYTF	TGTGCCAGCAGTGACATCGTGACAGGGGATGCTTATGGCTACACCTTC
17	NA	TRBD2	TRBV5-1	TRBJ2-7	CASSRERTSGGDDEQYF	TGCGCCAGCAGCCGTGAGAGGACTAGCGGGGGGGACGACGAGCAGTACTTC
13	once	TRBD1	TRBV19	TRBJ1-1	CASSIGGQGRAFF	TGTGCCAGTAGTATTGGGGGACAGGGAAGAGCTTTCTTT
18	NA	TRBD1	TRBV28	TRBJ2-6	CASSPSGTGGLRANVLTF	TGTGCCAGCAGCCCCTCCGGGACAGGGGGCCTAAGAGCCAACGTCCTGACTTTC
15	NA	NA	TRBV5-4	TRBJ2-1	CASSLGPSSYNEQFF	TGTGCCAGCAGCTTGGGCCCGAGCTCCTACAATGAGCAGTTCTTC
15	NA	TRBD1	TRBV14	TRBJ2-5	CASSQGQPNQETQYF	TGTGCCAGCAGCCAGGGACAGCCGAACCAAGAGACCCAGTACTTC
16	NA	NA	TRBV4-1	TRBJ2-3	CASSQDEAGSADTQYF	TGCGCCAGCAGCCAAGACGAGGCGGGGTCGGCAGATACGCAGTATTTT
15	NA	NA	TRBV6-1	TRBJ2-5	CASRNREGAQETQYF	TGTGCCAGCAGGAACAGGGAAGGGGCACAAGAGACCCAGTACTTC
14	NA	TRBD1	TRBV7-9	TRBJ1-4	CASSSGQGGEKLFF	TGTGCCAGCAGCTCCGGACAGGGCGGGGAAAAACTGTTTTTT
13	NA	TRBD1	TRBV29-1	TRBJ2-3	CSVGQGTGDTQYF	TGCAGCGTCGGACAGGGGACTGGAGATACGCAGTATTTT
16	NA	NA	TRBV3-1/TRBV3-2	TRBJ1-1	CASSPYDGFRNTEAFF	TGTGCCAGCAGCCCGTACGATGGCTTTCGGAACACTGAAGCTTTCTTT
14	NA	NA	TRBV5-4	TRBJ1-3	CASSLKTAGNTIYF	TGTGCCAGCAGCTTGAAGACTGCCGGAAACACCATATATTTT
16	NA	NA	TRBV7-2	TRBJ2-7	CASSLGVARAGYEQYF	TGTGCCAGCAGCTTAGGTGTAGCCCGGGCGGGCTACGAGCAGTACTTC
12	NA	NA	TRBV4-3	TRBJ2-1	CASSRRKNEQFF	TGCGCCAGCAGCCGGAGAAAAAATGAGCAGTTCTTC
13	NA	TRBD2	TRBV10-3	TRBJ2-1	CAISEGTNNEQFF	TGTGCCATCAGTGAGGGGACTAACAATGAGCAGTTCTTC
19	NA	TRBD2	TRBV10-3	TRBJ2-3	CAISTSPPGLAGGADTQYF	TGTGCCATCAGTACCTCCCCGCCGGGACTAGCGGGAGGAGCAGATACGCAGTATTTT
15	NA	TRBD1	TRBV29-1	TRBJ1-2	CSVEGGDRDSYGYTF	TGCAGCGTTGAAGGGGGGGACAGGGATTCATATGGCTACACCTTC
13	NA	TRBD1	TRBV4-1	TRBJ1-2	CASSQGQGEGYTF	TGCGCCAGCAGCCAAGGGCAGGGGGAGGGCTACACCTTC
14	NA	TRBD1	TRBV28	TRBJ2-7	CASSPPDRDYEQYF	TGTGCCAGCAGTCCACCTGACAGGGACTACGAGCAGTACTTC
14	NA	NA	TRBV6-5	TRBJ2-7	CASSRDRKLYEQYF	TGTGCCAGCAGTCGAGACAGAAAACTCTACGAGCAGTACTTC
17	NA	TRBD2	TRBV5-4	TRBJ2-1	CASGVLAGRISYNEQFF	TGTGCCAGCGGCGTGCTAGCGGGACGAATCTCCTACAATGAGCAGTTCTTC
18	NA	TRBD1	TRBV18	TRBJ1-4	CASSPIKGTGDALEKLFF	TGTGCCAGCTCACCCATAAAAGGGACAGGGGACGCCTTAGAAAAACTGTTTTTT
14	NA	TRBD1	TRBV27	TRBJ2-7	CASSQRQGLYEQYF	TGTGCCAGCAGCCAAAGACAGGGATTGTACGAGCAGTACTTC
14	NA	TRBD1	TRBV6-5	TRBJ1-2	CASSSGQAYYGYTF	TGTGCCAGCAGTTCCGGACAGGCCTACTATGGCTACACCTTC
14	NA	NA	TRBV9	TRBJ1-1	CASSAQGTNTEAFF	TGTGCCAGCAGCGCCCAGGGGACGAACACTGAAGCTTTCTTT
16	NA	NA	TRBV18	TRBJ2-1	CASSPPSKAGYNEQFF	TGTGCCAGCTCACCACCGAGCAAGGCGGGGTACAATGAGCAGTTCTTC
16	NA	NA	TRBV5-1	TRBJ1-2	CASSLTHDGGSYGYTF	TGCGCCAGCAGCCTCACCCATGACGGGGGGTCCTATGGCTACACCTTC
15	few	NA	TRBV19	TRBJ2-6	CASSIPRSGANVLTF	TGTGCCAGTAGTATACCGCGTTCTGGGGCCAACGTCCTGACTTTC
16	NA	NA	TRBV13	TRBJ1-1	CASSRLLDGFGAEAFF	TGTGCCAGCAGCCGACTACTGGACGGATTTGGCGCTGAAGCTTTCTTT
14	NA	TRBD1	TRBV19	TRBJ1-1	CASSVTGGNTEAFF	TGTGCCAGTAGTGTGACAGGGGGAAACACTGAAGCTTTCTTT
15	NA	TRBD2	TRBV27	TRBJ2-1	CASSTGLAGGPAQFF	TGTGCCAGCAGTACCGGACTAGCGGGAGGGCCGGCGCAGTTCTTC
17	NA	NA	TRBV7-2	TRBJ2-7	CASSLVGGSGIPYEQYF	TGTGCCAGCAGCTTAGTGGGCGGGTCGGGTATCCCCTACGAGCAGTACTTC